A selection of T cell receptor beta chains follows, all from one sample in a study of response to subunit inactivated influenza vaccine. TCRdb passed the RT-PCR reads through MiXCR, listing each CDR3 protein once. The sample includes some 850,000 distinct CDR3 sequences, roughly 20% seen only once; the top ten take approximately 10%. This specimen was PBMCs from blood, taken approximately 5 days after vaccination. Receptors were obtained from a man aged 50 or older who received an inactivated influenza vaccine. Each CDR3 is given with its conserved first and last residue. Fields, in order: clone size, J gene, D gene, V gene, CDR3 protein, CDR3 DNA. The D gene is left open where the match is weak. Part of the rows lack a size; the others show once, few, many or a class for expanded clones.

clone size: many; J gene: TRBJ2-7; D gene: NA; V gene: TRBV7-2; CDR3 protein: CASSLHSLYEQYF; CDR3 DNA: TGTGCCAGCAGCTTGCACAGCTTGTACGAGCAGTACTTC
clone size: few; J gene: TRBJ1-6; D gene: NA; V gene: TRBV5-6; CDR3 protein: CASRRVNDSPLHF; CDR3 DNA: TGTGCCAGCAGACGGGTAAACGATTCACCCCTCCACTTT
clone size: NA; J gene: TRBJ1-2; D gene: NA; V gene: TRBV10-2; CDR3 protein: CASSEPPVRNYGYTF; CDR3 DNA: TGCGCCAGCAGTGAGCCTCCCGTCCGTAACTATGGCTACACCTTC
clone size: NA; J gene: TRBJ2-7; D gene: NA; V gene: TRBV28; CDR3 protein: CASSPTDRGGYEQYF; CDR3 DNA: TGTGCCAGCAGTCCCACGGATAGGGGGGGCTACGAGCAGTACTTC
clone size: NA; J gene: TRBJ2-7; D gene: NA; V gene: TRBV28; CDR3 protein: CASRSPVSYEQYF; CDR3 DNA: TGTGCCAGCAGATCTCCGGTCTCCTACGAGCAGTACTTC
clone size: few; J gene: TRBJ1-1; D gene: TRBD1; V gene: TRBV12-3/TRBV12-4; CDR3 protein: CASSLGTGAANTEAFF; CDR3 DNA: TGTGCCAGCAGTTTGGGGACAGGGGCGGCGAACACTGAAGCTTTCTTT
clone size: NA; J gene: TRBJ1-6; D gene: TRBD1; V gene: TRBV6-2/TRBV6-3; CDR3 protein: CASRPVTGGPPLHF; CDR3 DNA: TGTGCCAGCAGGCCGGTGACAGGGGGCCCACCCCTCCACTTT
clone size: many; J gene: TRBJ2-1; D gene: TRBD2; V gene: TRBV7-2; CDR3 protein: CASSRSVRGGTYNEQFF; CDR3 DNA: TGTGCCAGCAGCAGATCAGTGCGGGGGGGCACCTACAATGAGCAGTTCTTC
clone size: NA; J gene: TRBJ2-5; D gene: NA; V gene: TRBV12-3/TRBV12-4; CDR3 protein: CASSLTVEETQYF; CDR3 DNA: TGTGCCAGCAGTTTAACGGTAGAAGAGACCCAGTACTTC
clone size: few; J gene: TRBJ2-1; D gene: TRBD2; V gene: TRBV20-1; CDR3 protein: CSATGTSGAGSYNEQFF; CDR3 DNA: TGCAGTGCTACCGGGACTAGCGGGGCCGGCTCCTACAATGAGCAGTTCTTC
clone size: few; J gene: TRBJ2-1; D gene: TRBD2; V gene: TRBV25-1; CDR3 protein: CASSESIAGGLFDEQFF; CDR3 DNA: TGTGCCAGCAGTGAATCGATCGCGGGAGGGCTTTTCGATGAGCAGTTCTTC
clone size: NA; J gene: TRBJ2-5; D gene: TRBD2; V gene: TRBV7-2; CDR3 protein: CASSLGSGRSQETQYF; CDR3 DNA: TGTGCCAGCAGCTTAGGGAGCGGGAGGTCCCAAGAGACCCAGTACTTC
clone size: many; J gene: TRBJ2-7; D gene: NA; V gene: TRBV10-3; CDR3 protein: CAISGRDEQYF; CDR3 DNA: TGTGCCATCAGTGGCCGGGACGAGCAGTACTTC
clone size: few; J gene: TRBJ1-2; D gene: NA; V gene: TRBV12-3/TRBV12-4; CDR3 protein: CASSLAVGLGGYTF; CDR3 DNA: TGTGCCAGCAGTTTAGCCGTAGGACTGGGTGGCTACACCTTC
clone size: NA; J gene: TRBJ2-7; D gene: TRBD2; V gene: TRBV3-1; CDR3 protein: CASSQGMTSGSGYEQYF; CDR3 DNA: TGTGCCAGCAGCCAAGGAATGACTAGCGGGAGCGGTTACGAGCAGTACTTC
clone size: NA; J gene: TRBJ1-6; D gene: NA; V gene: TRBV20-1; CDR3 protein: CSATRVTRSYNSPLHF; CDR3 DNA: TGCAGTGCTACTCGAGTTACAAGATCCTATAATTCACCCCTCCACTTT
clone size: NA; J gene: TRBJ2-3; D gene: NA; V gene: TRBV7-2; CDR3 protein: CASSLIVVPDTQYF; CDR3 DNA: TGTGCCAGCAGCTTAATCGTAGTTCCAGATACGCAGTATTTT
clone size: few; J gene: TRBJ2-1; D gene: NA; V gene: TRBV4-2; CDR3 protein: CASSQGRATPRHEQFF; CDR3 DNA: TGTGCCAGCAGCCAAGGGAGAGCCACTCCGCGTCATGAGCAGTTCTTC
clone size: few; J gene: TRBJ2-5; D gene: TRBD1; V gene: TRBV6-2/TRBV6-3; CDR3 protein: CASSQTAGTGLETQYF; CDR3 DNA: TGTGCCAGCAGCCAGACAGCCGGGACAGGGCTGGAGACCCAGTACTTC
clone size: few; J gene: TRBJ2-5; D gene: NA; V gene: TRBV20-1; CDR3 protein: CSAREGGWGETQYF; CDR3 DNA: TGCAGTGCTAGAGAGGGGGGCTGGGGGGAGACCCAGTACTTC
clone size: NA; J gene: TRBJ2-3; D gene: NA; V gene: TRBV20-1; CDR3 protein: CSATMGGQLDTQYF; CDR3 DNA: TGCAGTGCTACAATGGGGGGGCAATTAGATACGCAGTATTTT
clone size: few; J gene: TRBJ2-1; D gene: TRBD1; V gene: TRBV7-3; CDR3 protein: CASSTNRGNEQFF; CDR3 DNA: TGTGCCAGCAGCACCAACAGGGGGAATGAGCAGTTCTTC